Following are 29 T cell receptor beta chains from one sample sequenced in a study of blood T cell repertoires in COVID-19. Sequencing used immunoSEQ multiplex PCR; TCRdb keeps in-frame clones, though not all of them. The data hold 94,000 or so clones, with around 84% observed a single time. Sequenced sample: peripheral blood. The source of these receptors is a man aged 55-75 years with acute or convalescent COVID-19.

This rearrangement joins TRBV10-1 to TRBJ1-2; D perhaps matches TRBD1 (6 bases). Trimming took off 1 base at V and 7 bases at J, with 13 bases between the two ends. The germline V gene has CDR1 WNHNN and CDR2 SYGVQD (reference sequence). This CDR3 region has 14 residues. DNA of the CDR3: TGCGCCAGCAGTGAGTTAGGACAGTTCAGTGGCTACACCTTC. This translates into CASSELGQFSGYTF.

This clone has a handful of counts. The chain couples TRBV5-8 to TRBJ2-5; 8 nucleotides agree with TRBD1. The CDR3 spans 16 residues. V lost 4 bases to trimming and J lost 2 bases; unmatched junction nucleotides: 10. CDR1 and CDR2 from the germline V gene are SGHTS and YDEGEE. The CDR3 here is CASSDTKRTGQETQYF. DNA of the CDR3: TGTGCCAGCAGCGACACCAAACGGACAGGGCAAGAGACCCAGTACTTC.

The count of this clone is one. The V gene is TRBV29-1, the J gene TRBJ1-5, with TRBD1 as a possible D gene (6 bases). The length of the CDR3 is 16 residues. V was trimmed by 4 bases and J by 3 bases, leaving 19 bases between them. Germline V gene lookup returns CDR1 SQVTM and CDR2 ANQGSEA. CDR3 sequence: CSVGESDRPLNQPQHF. The CDR3 nucleotides read TGCAGCGTTGGGGAATCCGACAGGCCCCTCAATCAGCCCCAGCATTTT. Variable domain in full (rest from reference TRBV29-1 and TRBJ1-5): SAVISQKPSRDICQRGTSLTIQCQVDSQVTMMFWYRQQPGQSLTLIATANQGSEATYESGFVIDKFPISRPNLTFSTLTVSNMSPEDSSIYLCSVGESDRPLNQPQHFGDGTRLSIL.

The gene calls are TRBV3-1 (or the pseudogene TRBV3-2) and TRBJ1-2; 7 bases are shared with TRBD1. V trimming: 4 bases; J trimming: 6 bases; junction bases outside the gene matches: 11. The CDR3 consists of 15 residues. The V gene's germline CDR1 is LGHDT and CDR2 YNNKEL (reference sequence). This CDR3 reads CASSLDRVGLNGYTF. The DNA for the CDR3 is TGTGCCAGCAGCCTTGACAGGGTTGGGCTTAATGGCTACACCTTC.

A few counts support this clone. This chain joins TRBV11-2 and TRBJ1-6; D uncertain. CDR1 is SGHAT and CDR2 is FQNNGV in the germline V gene. Trimming removed 1 base from V and 7 bases from J, with 8 bases in between. This CDR3 contains 14 residues. In DNA, the CDR3 is TGTGCCAGCAGCTTAGGACACCCGAATTCACCCCTCCACTTT. Its translation is CASSLGHPNSPLHF.

The chain combines TRBV5-1 with TRBJ1-4, with TRBD1 as a possible D gene (6 bases). The CDR3 totals 16 residues. Germline assignment: CDR1 SGHRS and CDR2 YFSETQ. V dropped 0 bases and J dropped 7 bases, with 16 bases sitting between them. CDR3 coding DNA: TGCGCCAGCAGCTTGGGCGCCACAGGGTCTGGTGAAAAACTGTTTTTT. Residues: CASSLGATGSGEKLFF.

The chain links TRBV5-4 to TRBJ2-7; D may be TRBD1 (5 bases). V lost 0 bases to trimming and J lost 5 bases, with 12 bases between them. The length of the CDR3 is 14 residues. Germline V gene lookup returns CDR1 SGHNT and CDR2 YYREEE (reference sequence). The CDR3: CASSLVDRQNEQYF. The CDR3 DNA sequence: TGTGCCAGCAGCTTGGTTGATAGACAGAACGAGCAGTACTTC.

V usage is TRBV18 and J usage is TRBJ2-5, with TRBD2 matching over 12 bases. The germline gives CDR1 KGHSH, CDR2 LQKENI. The J segment lost 2 bases and the V segment lost 5 bases, leaving 15 bases of the junction unmatched. The CDR3 is 19 residues long. CDR3 nucleotides: TGTGCCAGCTCATTCTCGACTAGCGGGGGAACGCGGACTCAAGAGACCCAGTACTTC. It is translated as CASSFSTSGGTRTQETQYF.

This sequence joins TRBV5-1 and TRBJ2-1; D remains unclear. From germline, CDR1 is SGHRS and CDR2 YFSETQ. The V end lost 0 bases, the J end lost 4 bases, and 8 bases lay between the germline ends. The CDR3 consists of 14 residues. DNA of the CDR3: TGCGCCAGCAGCTTGGAACAGTCTTACAATGAGCAGTTCTTC. The encoded protein is CASSLEQSYNEQFF.

This clone was recorded a few times. The chain has TRBV9 and TRBJ2-3; tentatively, D is TRBD2 (5 bases). Germline CDR1 reads SGDLS; CDR2 reads YYNGEE. This CDR3 comprises 16 residues. Deletions cut 0 bases from V and 0 bases from J, with 11 bases between. The CDR3 sequence is CASSVGRAASTDTQYF. The CDR3 DNA is TGTGCCAGCAGCGTAGGTCGAGCGGCTAGCACAGATACGCAGTATTTT.

The chain joins TRBV5-4 to TRBJ2-2; D is unresolved. Germline V gene data show CDR1 as SGHNT and CDR2 as YYREEE (reference sequence). The V end lost 0 bases, the J end lost 4 bases, and 7 bases lay between the germline ends. This CDR3 has 14 amino acids. The DNA of the CDR3 is TGTGCCAGCAGCTTGGCCGGTGGCACCGGGGAGCTGTTTTTT. Encoded protein: CASSLAGGTGELFF.

The chain joins TRBV5-1 to TRBJ2-3; 8 positions agree with TRBD2. The CDR3 length is 14 residues. From germline, CDR1 is SGHRS and CDR2 YFSETQ. The junction had 2 bases not matched to a gene; V was cut back by 5 bases and J by 0 bases. The CDR3 DNA reads as TGCGCCAGCAGGGTAGCGGGGAGCACAGATACGCAGTATTTT. Translation: CASRVAGSTDTQYF.

The rearrangement links TRBV27 to TRBJ1-2; unclear D gene. The CDR3 is made up of 13 amino acids. V lost 2 bases and J lost 5, with 9 bases in between. Germline assignment: CDR1 MNHEY and CDR2 SMNVEV (reference sequence). CDR3 amino acids: CASSLVASYGYTF. The DNA for the CDR3 is TGTGCCAGCAGTTTAGTGGCCTCGTATGGCTACACCTTC.

V usage is TRBV2 and J usage is TRBJ1-2; a possible D gene is TRBD1 (5 bases). CDR3 size: 14 residues. The ends were cut back, 2 bases at V and 8 bases at J, with 15 bases in the middle. CDR1 SNHLY and CDR2 FYNNEI come from the germline V gene. CDR3 nucleotides: TGTGCCAGCAGTGAACGGGTGCGGGACCGCGGCTACACCTTC. Its protein is CASSERVRDRGYTF. Drawing the rest from reference TRBV2 and TRBJ1-2, the complete variable domain is EPEVTQTPSHQVTQMGQEVILRCVPISNHLYFYWYRQILGQKVEFLVSFYNNEISEKSEIFDDQFSVERPDGSNFTLKIRSTKLEDSAMYFCASSERVRDRGYTFGSGTRLTVV.

The chain carries TRBV7-9 and TRBJ2-3; possible D gene TRBD2, 7 bases. Trimming pared 5 bases from V and 0 bases from J, leaving 12 bases between. The length of the CDR3 is 15 residues. Germline V gene sequence: CDR1 SEHNR, CDR2 FQNEAQ (reference sequence). CDR3 region: CASSPGEGSTDTQYF. The CDR3 nucleotides are TGTGCCAGCAGCCCAGGGGAGGGGAGCACAGATACGCAGTATTTT. Full variable domain (missing parts from reference TRBV7-9 and TRBJ2-3): DTGVSQNPRHKITKRGQNVTFRCDPISEHNRLYWYRQTLGQGPEFLTYFQNEAQLEKSRLLSDRFSAERPKGSFSTLEIQRTEQGDSAMYLCASSPGEGSTDTQYFGPGTRLTVL.

This rearrangement joins TRBV7-9 to TRBJ2-7; possibly TRBD2 for D (5 bases). The germline V gene encodes CDR1 SEHNR and CDR2 FQNEAQ (reference sequence). V was cut by 1 base and J by 2 bases, with 9 bases left in between. CDR3 size: 14 residues. The CDR3 region has the DNA TGTGCCAGCAGCTTAGGGCTAGCTACCTACGAGCAGTACTTC. This sequence encodes CASSLGLATYEQYF.

The chain employs TRBV6-5 and TRBJ2-2, with D tentatively TRBD2 (6 bases). This CDR3 is built from 13 residues. Germline CDR1 MNHEY, CDR2 SVGAGI. V lost 7 bases to trimming and J lost 11 bases, with 17 bases between them. The CDR3 protein is CASIISPGAELFF. In DNA, the CDR3 is TGTGCCAGCATTATCTCACCGGGAGCCGAGCTGTTTTTT.

The V gene is TRBV5-1, the J gene TRBJ2-1, with TRBD2 identical over 9 bases. The CDR3 loop spans 15 amino acids. With 5 bases clipped from V and 3 bases from J, the junction kept 6 bases outside the gene matches. Germline lookup yields CDR1 SGHRS and CDR2 YFSETQ. DNA of the CDR3: TGCGCCAGCAGAGGTAGCGGGGGCTTCTACAATGAGCAGTTCTTC. Translating gives CASRGSGGFYNEQFF.

In this sample, this clone turned up a few times. This chain connects TRBV7-9 to TRBJ1-4, with D hard to call. The germline gives CDR1 SEHNR, CDR2 FQNEAQ (reference sequence). The CDR3 has 15 amino acids. V shed 4 bases and J shed 2 bases, with 11 bases lying between them. The CDR3 DNA reads as TGTGCCAGCAGCTCCCCCGTATTTACTAATGAAAAACTGTTTTTT. Translating it yields CASSSPVFTNEKLFF.

The chain carries TRBV3-1 (or the pseudogene TRBV3-2) and TRBJ1-6; D possibly corresponds to TRBD1 (6 bases). The CDR3 length is 14 residues. The germline V gene has CDR1 LGHDT and CDR2 YNNKEL (reference sequence). V gave up 1 base and J gave up 7 bases, with 8 bases separating them. Written as DNA, the CDR3 is TGTGCCAGCAGCCAAGCCCAGGGGAATTCACCCCTCCACTTT. It codes for CASSQAQGNSPLHF.

This rearrangement joins TRBV9 to TRBJ1-1, with TRBD1 matching over 7 bases. Germline CDR1 SGDLS, CDR2 YYNGEE. This CDR3 contains 15 residues. V lost 3 bases to trimming and J lost 7 bases; unmatched junction nucleotides: 12. CDR3 in DNA: TGTGCCAGCAGCGATGTACAGGGGAGGAATAGTGAAGCTTTCTTT. Its protein is CASSDVQGRNSEAFF.

This chain joins TRBV7-3 and TRBJ2-2; D uncertain. V was trimmed by 3 bases and J by 0 bases, leaving 5 bases between them. CDR3 length: 14 amino acids. Germline-derived CDR1 and CDR2 are SGHTA and FQGTGA. In DNA form, the CDR3 reads TGTGCCAGCAGCTTCCAGGCGAACACCGGGGAGCTGTTTTTT. Its protein is CASSFQANTGELFF. Full variable domain (missing parts from reference TRBV7-3 and TRBJ2-2): GAGVSQTPSNKVTEKGKYVELRCDPISGHTALYWYRQSLGQGPEFLIYFQGTGAADDSGLPNDRFFAVRPEGSVSTLKIQRTERGDSAVYLCASSFQANTGELFFGEGSRLTVL.

The rearrangement links TRBV5-1 to TRBJ2-7; D possibly corresponds to TRBD1 (5 bases). The CDR3 consists of 15 residues. Per germline, CDR1 SGHRS and CDR2 YFSETQ. Trimming stripped 0 bases from V and 2 bases from J, with 12 bases between. CDR3 residues: CASSLDGAATYEQYF. CDR3 nucleotide sequence: TGCGCCAGCAGCTTGGATGGGGCCGCTACCTACGAGCAGTACTTC. The full variable domain, completed using reference TRBV5-1 and TRBJ2-7, is KAGVTQTPRYLIKTRGQQVTLSCSPISGHRSVSWYQQTPGQGLQFLFEYFSETQRNKGNFPGRFSGRQFSNSRSEMNVSTLELGDSALYLCASSLDGAATYEQYFGPGTRLTVT.

This chain links TRBV19 with TRBJ2-3; no firm D call. Germline assignment: CDR1 LNHDA and CDR2 SQIVND (reference sequence). The CDR3 is 13 residues long. The V end lost 8 bases, the J end lost 1 base, and 10 bases lay between the germline ends. As DNA, the CDR3 is TGTGCCAGTCGAAAAGCTGGCACAGATACGCAGTATTTT. Translating it yields CASRKAGTDTQYF.

The rearrangement links TRBV9 to TRBJ2-1; 13 bases align to TRBD2. The junction had 3 bases not matched to a gene; V was cut back by 3 bases and J by 0 bases. CDR3 length: 17 amino acids. The germline V gene encodes CDR1 SGDLS and CDR2 YYNGEE. CDR3 amino acids: CASSAGLAGASYNEQFF. CDR3 nucleotide sequence: TGTGCCAGCAGCGCCGGACTAGCGGGGGCCTCCTACAATGAGCAGTTCTTC.

This clone showed up just a few times. The chain couples TRBV4-1 to TRBJ2-2; a weak D match, TRBD1 (5 bases). The CDR3 is 15 residues long. The germline V and J ends were trimmed by 2 bases and 1 base, with 8 bases remaining between them. The germline V gene has CDR1 MGHRA and CDR2 YSYEKL. CDR3 in DNA: TGCGCCAGCAGCCAACAGACAGTGAACACCGGGGAGCTGTTTTTT. Its translation is CASSQQTVNTGELFF.

The chain carries TRBV3-1 (or the pseudogene TRBV3-2) and TRBJ2-3; 9 bases line up with TRBD1. Germline V gene lookup returns CDR1 LGHDT and CDR2 YNNKEL (reference sequence). The CDR3 has 15 residues. After removal of 4 bases from V and 7 bases from J, the junction contained 9 bases not matched to a gene. The chain's CDR3 is CASSRPGQGRNTQYF. Here the CDR3 DNA reads TGTGCCAGCAGCCGCCCGGGACAGGGTAGGAATACGCAGTATTTT.

The chain joins TRBV6-5 to TRBJ2-7; 12 bases agree with TRBD1. From germline, CDR1 is MNHEY and CDR2 SVGAGI. With V trimmed by 3 bases and J by 5 bases, 5 bases remained unmatched. CDR3 length: 15 residues. The CDR3 is CASSYQGTGGHEQYF. The CDR3, as DNA: TGTGCCAGCAGTTATCAAGGGACAGGGGGCCACGAGCAGTACTTC.

The chain has TRBV4-1 and TRBJ2-1; 10 nucleotides line up with TRBD2. There are 17 residues in the CDR3. From germline, CDR1 is MGHRA and CDR2 YSYEKL. Germline trimming cut 3 bases from V and 3 bases from J; bases unmatched to any gene: 8. In nucleotides, the CDR3 is TGCGCCAGCAGCCATTCCCCCGGGACTAGCGACTACAATGAGCAGTTCTTC. Its protein is CASSHSPGTSDYNEQFF.